The subject of this entry is one T cell receptor (beta chain). This sample was included in a study of blood T cell repertoires in COVID-19. The CDR3 consists of 17 residues. Unmatched junction bases numbered 8, after V lost 4 bases and J lost 0 bases. The germline V gene has CDR1 SGHNT and CDR2 YENEEA. Participant ages covered roughly 18 to 89 years across about two dozen US areas. Cohort placement rested on clinical history that participants reported themselves. Per the authors' pipeline: Estimates of nucleated cell counts were drawn from the amplification of reference gene primers. Data came from immunoSEQ multiplex PCR; TCRdb stores just in-frame clones and leaves some out. Clonal size and the V and J genes are those of that table, whereas D and trimming came from the DNA. Among about half a million clones, about 88% were seen once, and the ten largest hold more than 7.5%.

This clonotype was sampled from a woman aged 55-75 years who had recovered from COVID-19. Specimen: PBMCs or T cells enriched from blood (not recorded which). The chain recombines TRBV11-3 with TRBJ1-1; 10 positions agree with TRBD1. CDR3 sequence: CASSSRDRGYLNTEAFF. The CDR3 region has the DNA TGTGCCAGCAGCTCCCGGGACAGGGGTTACTTGAACACTGAAGCTTTCTTT.